The 5 T cell receptor beta chains listed next were all sequenced from one sample in a study of T cell responses to AZD1222 COVID-19 vaccine. Sequencing was performed with immunoSEQ multiplex PCR; in TCRdb, only in-frame clones are kept and a portion is missing. The data contain roughly 150,000 clones, roughly 90% of them singletons. The sequencing used peripheral blood, collected 28 days after the second AZD1222 dose. Receptors originate from an adult who received the AZD1222 COVID-19 vaccine.

The chain links TRBV18 to TRBJ1-3, with D possibly matching TRBD1 (5 bases). The V end lost 5 bases, the J end lost 2 bases, and 16 bases lay between the germline ends. The CDR3 covers 16 residues. Germline V lookup: CDR1 KGHSH, CDR2 LQKENI. CDR3: CASSETSGRAGNTIYF. For the CDR3, the DNA is TGTGCCAGCTCAGAGACTTCTGGCAGGGCTGGAAACACCATATATTTT.

The chain combines TRBV25-1 with TRBJ2-1; D unclear. The germline V gene has CDR1 MGHDK and CDR2 SYGVNS. V dropped 7 bases and J dropped 7 bases, with 14 bases sitting between them. The CDR3 runs 13 residues. CDR3 nucleotide sequence: TGTGCCAGCATTCCCCGCCACCCAAATGAGCAGTTCTTC. Translation: CASIPRHPNEQFF.

The chain links TRBV5-8 to TRBJ2-3; tentative D call: TRBD2 (5 bases). The CDR3 spans 16 residues. Between the trimmed V and J ends, which lost 2 bases and 1 base, there was a span of 14 bases. In germline, CDR1 is SGHTS, CDR2 YDEGEE. The CDR3 DNA follows: TGTGCCAGCAGCTTCGCCTTATGGCGGGGCACAGATACGCAGTATTTT. It is translated as CASSFALWRGTDTQYF.

The chain carries TRBV18 and TRBJ1-2; TRBD1 matches at 7 bases. The CDR3 contains 15 residues. J lost 6 bases, V lost 1 base, and 8 bases had no gene match. Germline assignment: CDR1 KGHSH and CDR2 LQKENI. The CDR3 here is CASSPQGGAIDGYTF. The CDR3 nucleotides are TGTGCCAGCTCACCACAAGGGGGCGCAATCGATGGCTACACCTTC.

The V gene is TRBV6-2 or TRBV6-3, the J gene TRBJ1-2, with 7 bases identical to TRBD1. Germline lookup yields CDR1 MNHEY and CDR2 SVGEGT. This CDR3 comprises 14 residues. V lost 4 bases to trimming and J lost 4 bases; unmatched junction nucleotides: 6. This CDR3 is CASSLPQGTYGYTF. CDR3 bases: TGTGCCAGCAGTTTGCCACAGGGGACCTATGGCTACACCTTC.